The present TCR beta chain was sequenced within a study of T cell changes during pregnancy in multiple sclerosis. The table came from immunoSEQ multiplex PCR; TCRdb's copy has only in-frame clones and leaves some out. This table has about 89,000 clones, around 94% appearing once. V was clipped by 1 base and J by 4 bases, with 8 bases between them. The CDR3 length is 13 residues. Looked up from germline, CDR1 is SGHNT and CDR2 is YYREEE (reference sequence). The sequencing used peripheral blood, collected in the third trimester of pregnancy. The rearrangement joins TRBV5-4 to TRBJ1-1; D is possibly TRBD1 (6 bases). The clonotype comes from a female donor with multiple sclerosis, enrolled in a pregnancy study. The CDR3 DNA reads TGTGCCAGCAGCTTGTCCAGGGGCACTGAAGCTTTCTTT. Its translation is CASSLSRGTEAFF.